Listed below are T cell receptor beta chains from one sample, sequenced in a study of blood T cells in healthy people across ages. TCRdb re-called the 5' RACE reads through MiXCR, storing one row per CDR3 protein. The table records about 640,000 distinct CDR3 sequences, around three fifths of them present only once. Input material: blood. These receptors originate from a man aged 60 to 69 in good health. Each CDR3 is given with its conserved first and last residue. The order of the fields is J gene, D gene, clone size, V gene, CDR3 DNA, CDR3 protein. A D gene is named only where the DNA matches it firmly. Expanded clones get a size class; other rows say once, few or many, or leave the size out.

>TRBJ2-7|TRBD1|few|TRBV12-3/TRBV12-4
TGTGCCAGCAGTTCACAGGGGATGGCATACGAGCAGTACTTC
CASSSQGMAYEQYF
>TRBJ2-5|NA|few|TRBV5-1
TGCGCCAGCAGCTTGGTGGCCAGTTTTCCGGGGGAGACCCAGTACTTC
CASSLVASFPGETQYF
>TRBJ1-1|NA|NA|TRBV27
TGTGCCAGCAGTTTAGCGTACGAGGGAACTGAAGCTTTCTTT
CASSLAYEGTEAFF
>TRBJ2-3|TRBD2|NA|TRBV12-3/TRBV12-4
TGTGCCAGCAGCACTAGCGGGGGGCCTAGCACAGATACGCAGTATTTT
CASSTSGGPSTDTQYF
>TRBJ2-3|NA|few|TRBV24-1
TGTGCCACCAGTGATCACATCACAGATACGCAGTATTTT
CATSDHITDTQYF
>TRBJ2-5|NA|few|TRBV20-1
TGCAGTGCCCTAAAGGGGGGCCAAGAGACCCAGTACTTC
CSALKGGQETQYF
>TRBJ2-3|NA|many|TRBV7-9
TGTGCCAGCAGCCCCCGGGGCCCAGATACGCAGTATTTT
CASSPRGPDTQYF
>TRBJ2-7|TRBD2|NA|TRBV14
TGTGCCAGCAGCCAGCCACGGGAGGGTGAGCAGTACTTC
CASSQPREGEQYF
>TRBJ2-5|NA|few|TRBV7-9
TGTGCCAGCAGCGATTGGGGCGGAGAGACCCAGTACTTC
CASSDWGGETQYF
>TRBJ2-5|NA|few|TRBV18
TGTGCCAGCTCAATTGACAGCTTGGAGACCCAGTACTTC
CASSIDSLETQYF
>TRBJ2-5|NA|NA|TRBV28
TGTGCCAGCAATTTGTGGGGAGGAAAAGGTGGGACCCAGTACTTC
CASNLWGGKGGTQYF
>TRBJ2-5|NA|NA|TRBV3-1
TGTGCCAGCAGCCCCCGGGACCAGGACGAGACCCAGTACTTC
CASSPRDQDETQYF
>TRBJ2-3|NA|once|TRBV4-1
TGCGCCAGCAGCCAAGCCAGGGTCGATACGCAGTATTTT
CASSQARVDTQYF
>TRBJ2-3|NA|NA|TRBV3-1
TGTGCCAGCAGCCAGACTAACACAGATACGCAGTATTTT
CASSQTNTDTQYF
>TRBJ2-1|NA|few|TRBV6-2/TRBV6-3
TGTGCCAGCAGTGACTTAAACCTAGGCAATGAGCAGTTCTTC
CASSDLNLGNEQFF
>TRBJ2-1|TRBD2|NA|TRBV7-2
TGTGCCAGCAGCTATAACCCGGGGGGGCCTCGGAATGAGCAGTTCTTC
CASSYNPGGPRNEQFF
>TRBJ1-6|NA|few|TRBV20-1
TGCAGTGCCCCGGACAGCTCCTATAATTCACCCCTCCACTTT
CSAPDSSYNSPLHF
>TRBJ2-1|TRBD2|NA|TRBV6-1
TGTGCCAGCAGGCGGAGGGGAGGGAGCTCCTACAATGAGCAGTTCTTC
CASRRRGGSSYNEQFF
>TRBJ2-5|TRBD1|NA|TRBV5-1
TGCGCCAGCAGCTTGGCCGGGACAGCGAAGGAGACCCAGTACTTC
CASSLAGTAKETQYF
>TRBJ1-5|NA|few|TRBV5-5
TGTGCCAGCAGCTCAGGGATTATAGATCAGCCCCAGCATTTT
CASSSGIIDQPQHF
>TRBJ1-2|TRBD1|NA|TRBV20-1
TGCAGTGTCGAGGACAGGGGTGGTGAGAATGGCTACACCTTC
CSVEDRGGENGYTF
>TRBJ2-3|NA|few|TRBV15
TGTGCCACCAGCAGAGACCCAGTGCCTAGGGATACGCAGTATTTT
CATSRDPVPRDTQYF
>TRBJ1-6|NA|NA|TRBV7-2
TGTGCCAGCAGCAGGGGTGGAGTAATTAGCTCACCCCTCCACTTT
CASSRGGVISSPLHF
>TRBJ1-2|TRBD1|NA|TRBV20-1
TGCAGTACTAGGGACAGGGACTATGGCTACACCTTC
CSTRDRDYGYTF
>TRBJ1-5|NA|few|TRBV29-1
TGCAGCTCGGGGGGCGGGAGGGGCAATCAGCCCCAGCATTTT
CSSGGGRGNQPQHF
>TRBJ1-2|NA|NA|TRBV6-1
TGTGCCAGCAGTGAAGCGCTATTCACTAACTATGGCTACACCTTC
CASSEALFTNYGYTF
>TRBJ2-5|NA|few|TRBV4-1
TGCGCCAGCAGCCAAGGAGGGGCTGAGACCCAGTACTTC
CASSQGGAETQYF
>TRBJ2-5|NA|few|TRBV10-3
TGTGCCATCAGTGAGTCTGGGGGGCTGGAGACCCAGTACTTC
CAISESGGLETQYF
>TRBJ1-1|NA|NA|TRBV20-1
TGCAGTGCTCCCAAGGGGGGCTCTGGCACTGAAGCTTTCTTT
CSAPKGGSGTEAFF
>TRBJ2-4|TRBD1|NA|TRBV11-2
TGTGCCAGCAGCAAACTTAGGACAGGGATAATTGCCAAAAACATTCAGTACTTC
CASSKLRTGIIAKNIQYF
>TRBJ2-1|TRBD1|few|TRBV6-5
TGTGCCAGCAGTTACTCCAGGGGGAATGAGCAGTTCTTC
CASSYSRGNEQFF
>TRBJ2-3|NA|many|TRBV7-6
TGTGCCAGCAGCCCCGCCTTGGCGGCAGATACGCAGTATTTT
CASSPALAADTQYF
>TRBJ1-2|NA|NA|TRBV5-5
TGCGCCAGCAGCGAGACAGATCGGGGCTACACCTTC
CASSETDRGYTF
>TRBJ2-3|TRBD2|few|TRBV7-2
TGTGCCAGCAGCCCACTAGCGGCCCACGGTGGTGGTACGCAGTATTTT
CASSPLAAHGGGTQYF
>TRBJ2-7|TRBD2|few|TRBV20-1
TGCAGTGCTGAGACTAGCGGGTTCTCCGAGCAGTACTTC
CSAETSGFSEQYF
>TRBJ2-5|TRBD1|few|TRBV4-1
TGCGCCAGCAGCCAAGATTGGGGACCGGACAGGGATGAGACCCAGTACTTC
CASSQDWGPDRDETQYF
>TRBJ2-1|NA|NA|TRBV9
TGTGCCAGCAGCGTAGAGTTGGGTTCTAGTGAGCAGTTCTTC
CASSVELGSSEQFF
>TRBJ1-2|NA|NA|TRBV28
TGTGCCAGCTCTTACGAGGGGCTCAACTATGGCTACACCTTC
CASSYEGLNYGYTF
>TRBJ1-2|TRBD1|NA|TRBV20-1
TGCAGTGCTCCGCTAACAGGGGATGGCAACTATGGCTACACCTTC
CSAPLTGDGNYGYTF
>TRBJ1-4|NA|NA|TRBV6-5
TGTGCCAGCAGTGACACGGGAAATGAAAAACTGTTTTTT
CASSDTGNEKLFF
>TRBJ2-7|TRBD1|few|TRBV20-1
TGCAGTGCCCTGAAACCCGGGACAGCCCTCTACGAGCAGTACTTC
CSALKPGTALYEQYF
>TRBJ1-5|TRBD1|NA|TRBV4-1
TGCGCCAGCAGCCAAAGAGCTGGACAGGGAGGGCAGCCCCAGCATTTT
CASSQRAGQGGQPQHF
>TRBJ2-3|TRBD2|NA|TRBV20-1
TGCAGTGCTAGGGGGACTAGCTCCCCAGATACGCAGTATTTT
CSARGTSSPDTQYF
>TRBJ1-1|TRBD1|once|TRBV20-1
TGCAGTGCTACTGATTACAGGGGGTCGAACACTGAAGCTTTCTTT
CSATDYRGSNTEAFF
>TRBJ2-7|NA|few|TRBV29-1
TGCAGCGTTGCAGCCAGTTCCTACGAGCAGTACTTC
CSVAASSYEQYF
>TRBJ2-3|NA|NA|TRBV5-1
TGCGCCAGCAGCCCGGACCCCTACACAGATACGCAGTATTTT
CASSPDPYTDTQYF
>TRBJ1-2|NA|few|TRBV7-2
TGTGCCAGCAGCTTAAACAGGGATAGCTATGGCTACACCTTC
CASSLNRDSYGYTF
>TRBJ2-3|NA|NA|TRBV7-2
TGTGCCAGCAGCGACAATGGGGTGGGCACAGATACGCAGTATTTT
CASSDNGVGTDTQYF
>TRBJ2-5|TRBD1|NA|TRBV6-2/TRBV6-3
TGTGCCAGCAGTTATCGGACAGGGGAGAAAGAGACCCAGTACTTC
CASSYRTGEKETQYF
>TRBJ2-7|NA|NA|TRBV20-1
TGCAGTGCCTCCGGGGGCCTTAGCTCCTACGAGCAGTACTTC
CSASGGLSSYEQYF
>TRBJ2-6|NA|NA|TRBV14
TGTGCCAGCAGACTAATTTGTCAGGCAGTTGACCTTTGGGCCAACGTCCTGACTTTC
CASRLICQAVDLWANVLTF
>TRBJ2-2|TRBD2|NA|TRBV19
TGTGCCAGTAGTCTCCGGACTAGCGGGGTCGGGGAGCTGTTTTTT
CASSLRTSGVGELFF
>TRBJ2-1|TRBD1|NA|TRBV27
TGTGCCAGCAGGGGGACAGGGCCCTACAATGAGCAGTTCTTC
CASRGTGPYNEQFF